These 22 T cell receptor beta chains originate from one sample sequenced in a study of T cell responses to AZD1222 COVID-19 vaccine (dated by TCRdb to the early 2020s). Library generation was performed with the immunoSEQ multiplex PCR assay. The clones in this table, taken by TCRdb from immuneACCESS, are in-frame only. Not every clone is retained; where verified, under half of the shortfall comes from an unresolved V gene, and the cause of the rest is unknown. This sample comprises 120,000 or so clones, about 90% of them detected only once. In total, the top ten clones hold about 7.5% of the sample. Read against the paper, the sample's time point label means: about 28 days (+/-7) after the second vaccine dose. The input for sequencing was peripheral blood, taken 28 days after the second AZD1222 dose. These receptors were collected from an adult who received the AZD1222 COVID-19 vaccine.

CDR3 coding DNA: TGCGCCAGCAGCTCGGGACAGAGCTCTGGGGCCAACGTCCTGACTTTC. Protein sequence: CASSSGQSSGANVLTF. The chain recombines TRBV5-1 with TRBJ2-6, with 7 nucleotides matching TRBD1. This CDR3 comprises 16 residues. Germline V lookup: CDR1 SGHRS, CDR2 YFSETQ. Unmatched junction bases numbered 3, after V lost 3 bases and J lost 0 bases.

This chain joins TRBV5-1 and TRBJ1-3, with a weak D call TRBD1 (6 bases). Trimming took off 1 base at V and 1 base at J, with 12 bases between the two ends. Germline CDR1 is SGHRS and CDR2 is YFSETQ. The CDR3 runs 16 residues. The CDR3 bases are TGCGCCAGCAGCTTGACAGGAGGGGGTTCTGGAAACACCATATATTTT. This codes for CASSLTGGGSGNTIYF. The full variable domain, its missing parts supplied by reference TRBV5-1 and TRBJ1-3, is KAGVTQTPRYLIKTRGQQVTLSCSPISGHRSVSWYQQTPGQGLQFLFEYFSETQRNKGNFPGRFSGRQFSNSRSEMNVSTLELGDSALYLCASSLTGGGSGNTIYFGEGSWLTVV.

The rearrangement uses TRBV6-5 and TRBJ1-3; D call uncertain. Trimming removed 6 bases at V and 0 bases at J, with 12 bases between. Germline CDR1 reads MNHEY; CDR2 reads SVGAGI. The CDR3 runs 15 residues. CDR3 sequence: CASSPDRTSGNTIYF. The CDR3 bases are TGTGCCAGCAGCCCAGACCGTACCTCTGGAAACACCATATATTTT.

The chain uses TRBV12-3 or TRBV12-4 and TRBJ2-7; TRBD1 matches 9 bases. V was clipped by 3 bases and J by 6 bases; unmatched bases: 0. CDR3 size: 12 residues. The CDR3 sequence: CASSLDRGEQYF. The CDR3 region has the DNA TGTGCCAGCAGTTTGGACAGGGGCGAGCAGTACTTC.

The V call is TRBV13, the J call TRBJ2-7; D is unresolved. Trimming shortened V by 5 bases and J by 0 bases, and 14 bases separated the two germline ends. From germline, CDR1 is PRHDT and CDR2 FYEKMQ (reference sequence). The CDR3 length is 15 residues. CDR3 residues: CASSPPPAYSYEQYF. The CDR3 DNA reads TGTGCCAGCAGCCCCCCCCCAGCATACTCCTACGAGCAGTACTTC. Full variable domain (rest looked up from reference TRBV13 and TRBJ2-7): AAGVIQSPRHLIKEKRETATLKCYPIPRHDTVYWYQQGPGQDPQFLISFYEKMQSDKGSIPDRFSAQQFSDYHSELNMSSLELGDSALYFCASSPPPAYSYEQYFGPGTRLTVT.

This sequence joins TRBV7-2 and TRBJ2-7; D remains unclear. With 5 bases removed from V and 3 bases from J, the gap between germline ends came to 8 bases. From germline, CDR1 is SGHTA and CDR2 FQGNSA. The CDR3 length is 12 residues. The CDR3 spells CASSVTFYEQYF. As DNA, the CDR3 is TGTGCCAGCAGCGTAACCTTCTACGAGCAGTACTTC.

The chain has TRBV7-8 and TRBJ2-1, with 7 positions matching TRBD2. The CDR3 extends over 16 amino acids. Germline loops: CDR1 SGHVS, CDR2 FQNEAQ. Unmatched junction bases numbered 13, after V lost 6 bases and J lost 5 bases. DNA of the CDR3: TGTGCCAGCAGTCCAGCCCGCGGCGGGAGTGACAATGAGCAGTTCTTC. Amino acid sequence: CASSPARGGSDNEQFF.

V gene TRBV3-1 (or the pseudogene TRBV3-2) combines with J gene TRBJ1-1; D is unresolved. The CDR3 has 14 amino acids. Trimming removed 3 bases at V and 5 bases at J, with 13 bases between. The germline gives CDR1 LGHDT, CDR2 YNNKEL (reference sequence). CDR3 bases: TGTGCCAGCAGCCAGCCAACCGGAGCGACTGAAGCTTTCTTT. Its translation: CASSQPTGATEAFF.

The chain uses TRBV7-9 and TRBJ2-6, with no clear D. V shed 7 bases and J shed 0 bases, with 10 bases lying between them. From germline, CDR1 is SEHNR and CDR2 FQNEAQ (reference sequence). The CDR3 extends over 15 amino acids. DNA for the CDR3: TGTGCCAGCAATGGTTACTACTCTGGGGCCAACGTCCTGACTTTC. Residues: CASNGYYSGANVLTF.

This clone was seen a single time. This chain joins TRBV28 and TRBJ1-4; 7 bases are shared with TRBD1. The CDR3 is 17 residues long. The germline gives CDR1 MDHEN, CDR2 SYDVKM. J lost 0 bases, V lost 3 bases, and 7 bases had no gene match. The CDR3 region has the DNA TGTGCCAGCAGTTTTATAAGGGGGCCATCAACTAATGAAAAACTGTTTTTT. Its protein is CASSFIRGPSTNEKLFF.

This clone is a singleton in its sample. CDR3 nucleotide sequence: TGTGCCATCAGTGATCACCCCTGGGGACAGGGGGGCTCACCCCTCCACTTT. It translates to CAISDHPWGQGGSPLHF. This rearrangement joins TRBV10-3 to TRBJ1-6; TRBD1 matches at 11 bases. Germline assignment: CDR1 ENHRY and CDR2 SYGVKD. The CDR3 is 17 amino acids. Losses at the gene ends were 3 bases for V and 10 bases for J; bases not matched to a gene: 11.

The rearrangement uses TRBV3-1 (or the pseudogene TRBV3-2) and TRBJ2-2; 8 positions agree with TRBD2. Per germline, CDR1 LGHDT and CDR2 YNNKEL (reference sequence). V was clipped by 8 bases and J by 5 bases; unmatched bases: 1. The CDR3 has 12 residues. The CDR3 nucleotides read TGTGCCAGCCGGGGGGGGACCGGGGAGCTGTTTTTT. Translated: CASRGGTGELFF.

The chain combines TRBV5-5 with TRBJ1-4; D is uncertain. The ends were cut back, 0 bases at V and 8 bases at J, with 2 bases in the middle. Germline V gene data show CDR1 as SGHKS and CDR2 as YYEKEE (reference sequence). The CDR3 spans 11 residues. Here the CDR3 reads CASSLVEKLFF. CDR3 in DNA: TGTGCCAGCAGCTTGGTGGAAAAACTGTTTTTT.

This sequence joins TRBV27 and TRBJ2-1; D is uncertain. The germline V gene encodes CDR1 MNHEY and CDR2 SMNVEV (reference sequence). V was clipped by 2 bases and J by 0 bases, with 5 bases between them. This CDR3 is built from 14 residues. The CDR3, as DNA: TGTGCCAGCAGTTTACTCAGCTCCTACAATGAGCAGTTCTTC. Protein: CASSLLSSYNEQFF.

CDR3 DNA: TGTGCCAGCAGGTCGCAGGCGTCTGGGGAGGTGCAGCAGTACTTC. It translates to CASRSQASGEVQQYF. The chain carries TRBV7-2 and TRBJ2-7, with a possible D match to TRBD2 (6 bases). The CDR3 has 15 residues. Germline lookup yields CDR1 SGHTA and CDR2 FQGNSA. V was pared by 6 bases and J by 8 bases, with 23 bases between.

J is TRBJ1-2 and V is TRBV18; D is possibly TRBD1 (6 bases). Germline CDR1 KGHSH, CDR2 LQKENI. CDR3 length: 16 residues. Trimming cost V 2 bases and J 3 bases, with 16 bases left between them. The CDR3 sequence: CASSPTGTPLYYGYTF. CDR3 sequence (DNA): TGTGCCAGCTCACCAACGGGGACACCCCTTTACTATGGCTACACCTTC.

CDR3 region: CASSSSGIQPQHF. As DNA, the CDR3 is TGTGCCAGTAGTTCGTCAGGGATTCAGCCCCAGCATTTT. The V and J genes are TRBV19 and TRBJ1-5; the D gene is possibly TRBD1 (5 bases). CDR3 length: 13 residues. Trimming stripped 5 bases from V and 6 bases from J, with 11 bases between. Germline CDR1 LNHDA, CDR2 SQIVND (reference sequence).

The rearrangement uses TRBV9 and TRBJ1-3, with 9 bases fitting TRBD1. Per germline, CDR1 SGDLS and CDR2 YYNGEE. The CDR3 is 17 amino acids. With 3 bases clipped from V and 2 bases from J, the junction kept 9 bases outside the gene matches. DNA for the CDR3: TGTGCCAGCAGCGGGACCGGGACAGGGCGCACTGGAAACACCATATATTTT. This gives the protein CASSGTGTGRTGNTIYF.

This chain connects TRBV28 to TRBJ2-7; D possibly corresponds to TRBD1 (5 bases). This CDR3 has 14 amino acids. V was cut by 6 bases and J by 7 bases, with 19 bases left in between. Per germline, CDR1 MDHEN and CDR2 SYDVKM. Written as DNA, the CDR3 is TGTGCCAGCAGCCCCCCCACAGGTAGTTATGAGCAGTACTTC. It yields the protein CASSPPTGSYEQYF.

The CDR3 reads CASGGAAYGYTF. The CDR3 region has the DNA TGTGCCAGCGGGGGTGCGGCGTATGGCTACACCTTC. The chain employs TRBV28 and TRBJ1-2; D may be TRBD1 (5 bases). Germline V lookup: CDR1 MDHEN, CDR2 SYDVKM. V lost 8 bases and J 5 bases, leaving 12 bases between the germline ends. CDR3 length equals 12 residues.

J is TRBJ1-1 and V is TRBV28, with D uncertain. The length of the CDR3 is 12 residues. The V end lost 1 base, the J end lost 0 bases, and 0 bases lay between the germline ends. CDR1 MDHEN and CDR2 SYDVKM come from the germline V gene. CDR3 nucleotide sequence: TGTGCCAGCAGTTTATTGAACACTGAAGCTTTCTTT. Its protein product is CASSLLNTEAFF.

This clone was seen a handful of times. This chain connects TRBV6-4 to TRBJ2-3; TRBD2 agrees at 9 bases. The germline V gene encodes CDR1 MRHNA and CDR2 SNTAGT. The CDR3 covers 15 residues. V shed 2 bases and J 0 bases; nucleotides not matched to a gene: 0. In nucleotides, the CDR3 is TGTGCCAGCAGTGACGGGACTAGCAGCACAGATACGCAGTATTTT. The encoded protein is CASSDGTSSTDTQYF.